The rows below give T cell receptor beta chains drawn from one sample of a study of beta chain features in type 1 diabetes. Sequencing was performed with immunoSEQ multiplex PCR; in TCRdb, only in-frame clones are kept and a portion is missing. The sample has fewer than 300,000 clones, roughly 10% seen once; the top ten hold more than 0.015%. The sequencing input was naive CD4+ T cells from blood. The receptor source for this set is a man younger than 45 with type 1 diabetes. The CDR3 runs from the conserved cysteine through the conserved F or W. Fields, in order: D gene, V gene, CDR3 length, J gene, clone size, CDR3 DNA, CDR3 protein. D genes are given only for firm matches. Clone size is stated in some rows and not others, as once, few, many or a class when expanded.

TRBD1,TRBV23-1,23,TRBJ1-5,few,TGCGCCAGCAGTTCCTCCCCAACTGTTCCGGGACAGGTTAGGGTTGGAAGCAATCAGCCCCAGCATTTT,CASSSSPTVPGQVRVGSNQPQHF
.,TRBV20-1,11,TRBJ1-6,few,TGCAGTGCCAGGACAGCTGCCTATGATCACTTT,CSARTAAYDHF
TRBD1,TRBV6-5,15,TRBJ2-7,.,TGTGCCAGCAGTCCCAGGACAGGGGGCACCTACGAGCAGTACTTC,CASSPRTGGTYEQYF
TRBD2,TRBV5-4,18,TRBJ2-5,.,TGTGCCAGCAGCCACGATAGACTAGCGGGGGGGTCCCAAGAGACCCAGTACTTC,CASSHDRLAGGSQETQYF
.,TRBV6-5,14,TRBJ2-7,.,TGTGCCAGCAGTTACGGTAGCCCGGGATACGAGCAGTACTTC,CASSYGSPGYEQYF
.,TRBV5-4,13,TRBJ2-7,.,TGTGCCAGCAGCCTAGCCGGGGTGCATGAGCAGTACTTC,CASSLAGVHEQYF
.,TRBV4-2,13,TRBJ2-1,few,TGTGCCAGCAGCCGAGCATTCGACAATGAGCAGTTCTTC,CASSRAFDNEQFF
.,TRBV19,13,TRBJ1-2,.,TGTGCCAGTAGTATGGACAGATCCTATGGCTACACCTTC,CASSMDRSYGYTF
TRBD1,TRBV7-3,15,TRBJ2-3,few,TGTGCCAGCAGCCAGGGGGCTAGCGTAGGAGATACGCAGTATTTT,CASSQGASVGDTQYF
.,TRBV5-6,16,TRBJ1-1,few,TGTGCCAGCAGCCAATGGTTGGACATAATGAACACTGAAGCTTTCTTT,CASSQWLDIMNTEAFF
.,TRBV5-1,13,TRBJ1-2,.,TGCGCCAGCAGCACGGACTGGGCCTATGGCTACACCTTC,CASSTDWAYGYTF
.,TRBV13,15,TRBJ1-4,.,TGTGCCAGCAGCTTTAACAGGGCAACTAATGAAAAACTGTTTTTT,CASSFNRATNEKLFF
.,TRBV7-2,13,TRBJ1-6,few,TGTGCCAGCAGCTCGAAGAGGGATTCACCCCTCCACTTT,CASSSKRDSPLHF
TRBD2,TRBV2,14,TRBJ2-3,.,TGTGCCAGCAATACCGGGACTAACCGAGATACGCAGTATTTT,CASNTGTNRDTQYF
TRBD1,TRBV28,15,TRBJ1-2,.,TGTGCCAGCAGCCAAGGACAGGGGGGAAACTATGGCTACACCTTC,CASSQGQGGNYGYTF
.,TRBV7-2,14,TRBJ1-5,.,TGTGCCAGCAGCCTATATACCGTAAATCAGCCCCAGCATTTT,CASSLYTVNQPQHF